This TCR beta chain was captured by sequencing in a study of blood T cell repertoires in COVID-19. Study-wide background: Researchers got acute and convalescent COVID-19 samples from the United States, Italy and Spain. Nucleic acid was either cDNA or gDNA, and it came from T cells, B-cell-depleted T cells, or PBMCs.

Original processing methods: Researchers report that nucleated cell counts were estimated from reference gene primer amplification. TCRdb's copy holds only in-frame clones and misses some; the assay was immunoSEQ multiplex PCR. That table gives V, J and clone size, and the DNA gave D and trimming. The sample consists of just over 95,000 clones, 90% of them appearing once. CDR1 is SGHRS, CDR2 YFSETQ, per germline. CDR3 size: 14 residues. V was shortened by 1 base and J by 7 bases, with 14 bases between the two germline ends. This clonotype was sampled from a man aged 55 to 70 with acute or convalescent COVID-19. The material sequenced was peripheral blood. The V gene is TRBV5-1, the J gene TRBJ1-2; the D is unclear. Here the CDR3 reads CASSLRENVGGYTF. The CDR3 nucleotides read TGCGCCAGCAGCTTGCGGGAAAACGTCGGTGGCTACACCTTC.